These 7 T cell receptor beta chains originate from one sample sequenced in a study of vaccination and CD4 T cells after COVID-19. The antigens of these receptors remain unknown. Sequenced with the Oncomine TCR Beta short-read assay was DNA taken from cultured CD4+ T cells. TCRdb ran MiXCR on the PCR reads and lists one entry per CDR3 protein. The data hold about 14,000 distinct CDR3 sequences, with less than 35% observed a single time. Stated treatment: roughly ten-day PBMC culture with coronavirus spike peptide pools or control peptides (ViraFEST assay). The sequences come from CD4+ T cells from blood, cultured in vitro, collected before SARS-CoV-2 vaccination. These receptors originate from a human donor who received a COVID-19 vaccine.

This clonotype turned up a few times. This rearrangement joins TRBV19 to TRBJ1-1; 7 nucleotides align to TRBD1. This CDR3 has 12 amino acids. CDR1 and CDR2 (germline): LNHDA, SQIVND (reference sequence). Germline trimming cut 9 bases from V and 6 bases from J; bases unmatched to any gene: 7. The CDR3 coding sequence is TGTGCCAGCCACAGGGGAGTCGCTGAAGCTTTCTTT. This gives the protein CASHRGVAEAFF.

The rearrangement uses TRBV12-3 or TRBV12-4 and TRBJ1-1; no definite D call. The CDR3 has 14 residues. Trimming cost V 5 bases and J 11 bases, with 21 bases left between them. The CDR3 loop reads CASSDVGWAFRAFF. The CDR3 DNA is TGTGCCAGCAGTGACGTGGGATGGGCATTTCGGGCTTTCTTT.

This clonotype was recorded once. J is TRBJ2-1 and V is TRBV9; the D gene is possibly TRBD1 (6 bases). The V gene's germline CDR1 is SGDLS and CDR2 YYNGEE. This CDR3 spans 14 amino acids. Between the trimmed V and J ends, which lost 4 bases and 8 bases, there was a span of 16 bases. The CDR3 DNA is TGTGCCAGCAGCCCGAGGGGCAGGGGTGATGAGCAGTTCTTC. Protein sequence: CASSPRGRGDEQFF.

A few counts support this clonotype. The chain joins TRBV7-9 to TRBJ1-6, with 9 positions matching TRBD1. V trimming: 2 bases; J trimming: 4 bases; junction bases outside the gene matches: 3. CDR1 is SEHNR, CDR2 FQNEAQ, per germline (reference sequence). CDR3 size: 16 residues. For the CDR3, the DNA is TGTGCCAGCAGCTTAAGGACAGGGGCTTATAATTCACCCCTCCACTTT. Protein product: CASSLRTGAYNSPLHF.

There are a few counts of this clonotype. This chain's CDR3 is CASRARGSGANVLTF. For the CDR3, the DNA is TGTGCCAGCAGGGCCAGGGGTTCAGGGGCCAACGTCCTGACTTTC. This chain connects TRBV25-1 to TRBJ2-6; TRBD1 is a possible D gene (6 bases). Germline loops: CDR1 MGHDK, CDR2 SYGVNS. The CDR3 totals 15 residues. V was trimmed by 6 bases and J by 4 bases, leaving 13 bases between them. Variable domain in full (rest from reference TRBV25-1 and TRBJ2-6): EADIYQTPRYLVIGTGKKITLECSQTMGHDKMYWYQQDPGMELHLIHYSYGVNSTEKGDLSSESTVSRIRTEHFPLTLESARPSHTSQYLCASRARGSGANVLTFGAGSRLTVL.

DNA of the CDR3: TGTGCCAGCAGTTTAGCTGGCAGGGGGATTACTGGAAACACCATATATTTT. This codes for CASSLAGRGITGNTIYF. The chain couples TRBV12-3 or TRBV12-4 to TRBJ1-3; 7 bases match TRBD1. V lost 0 bases and J lost 2; bases outside the gene matches: 7. This CDR3 contains 17 residues.

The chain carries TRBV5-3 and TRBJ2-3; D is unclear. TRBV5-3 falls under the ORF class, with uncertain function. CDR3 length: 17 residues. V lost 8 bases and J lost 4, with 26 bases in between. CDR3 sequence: CASSQDGSAFNSDTQYF. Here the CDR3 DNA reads TGTGCCAGCAGCCAAGATGGTTCAGCGTTCAATTCAGATACGCAGTATTTT.